Listed below are T cell receptor beta chains from one sample, sequenced in a study of cytomegalovirus exposure and HLA in healthy donors. Only in-frame clones appear in the TCRdb table, and some are missing; sequencing was by immunoSEQ multiplex PCR. The sample includes approximately 150,000 clones, approximately 80% of them seen just once. Sequenced: PBMCs. These receptors all come from a woman aged 18-29 years in good health and CMV-seropositive. CDR3s include the opening cysteine and the closing phenylalanine or tryptophan. The D gene is left open where the match is weak. Not all rows give a size; the values are once, few, many and, for expanded clones, a class.

j_call | clone_size | v_call | d_call | cdr3_aa | cdr3_nt
TRBJ2-5 | NA | TRBV11-2 | TRBD2 | CASSFNPGGIQETQYF | TGTGCCAGCAGCTTCAATCCGGGGGGAATCCAAGAGACCCAGTACTTC
TRBJ1-2 | NA | TRBV19 | NA | CASKRGWEADRYGYTF | TGTGCCAGTAAAAGGGGTTGGGAGGCTGACCGCTATGGCTACACCTTC
TRBJ2-7 | NA | TRBV6-5 | TRBD2 | CASSSRRFSGSYEQYF | TGTGCCAGCAGTTCCCGCCGTTTTAGCGGGTCCTACGAGCAGTACTTC
TRBJ2-1 | NA | TRBV30 | TRBD2 | CAWRVAGGPNEQFF | TGTGCCTGGAGAGTGGCGGGGGGGCCCAATGAGCAGTTCTTC
TRBJ2-1 | NA | TRBV5-1 | NA | CASSLTGSDYNEQFF | TGCGCCAGCAGCTTGACGGGTAGTGACTACAATGAGCAGTTCTTC
TRBJ2-1 | NA | TRBV9 | TRBD2 | CASSVGLAVNNEQFF | TGTGCCAGCAGCGTGGGACTAGCGGTTAACAATGAGCAGTTCTTC
TRBJ2-7 | few | TRBV4-1 | TRBD2 | CASSQGLAGYEQYF | TGCGCCAGCAGCCAAGGACTAGCGGGCTACGAGCAGTACTTC
TRBJ1-1 | NA | TRBV4-1 | TRBD1 | CASSQGTGMNTEAFF | TGCGCCAGCAGCCAAGGGACAGGAATGAACACTGAAGCTTTCTTT
TRBJ1-6 | NA | TRBV6-4 | NA | CASKPSYNSPLHF | TGTGCCAGCAAGCCCTCCTATAATTCACCCCTCCACTTT
TRBJ2-5 | NA | TRBV13 | TRBD1 | CASSSHGQGRTQYF | TGTGCCAGCAGCTCCCATGGACAGGGACGCACCCAGTACTTC
TRBJ1-3 | NA | TRBV9 | NA | CASNKDSSGNTIYF | TGTGCCAGCAACAAAGACAGCTCTGGAAACACCATATATTTT
TRBJ1-2 | few | TRBV10-3 | TRBD1 | CASSDGTGEGYGYTF | TGTGCCAGCAGTGACGGGACAGGGGAGGGGTATGGCTACACCTTC
TRBJ1-2 | NA | TRBV19 | NA | CASSTRQTYGYTF | TGTGCCAGTAGTACCCGACAGACCTATGGCTACACCTTC
TRBJ2-6 | NA | TRBV18 | NA | CASSTRGGAGANVLTF | TGTGCCAGCTCAACCAGAGGGGGTGCTGGGGCCAACGTCCTGACTTTC
TRBJ2-3 | NA | TRBV5-1 | NA | CASSLGIGGADTQYF | TGCGCCAGCAGCCTGGGGATAGGAGGGGCAGATACGCAGTATTTT
TRBJ1-2 | NA | TRBV4-1 | TRBD1 | CASSQLSTGGNRGYTF | TGCGCCAGCAGCCAACTGTCGACAGGGGGTAATCGAGGCTACACCTTC
TRBJ1-2 | NA | TRBV7-8 | NA | CASSLVVGATIGYTF | TGTGCCAGCAGCTTAGTGGTAGGGGCTACTATTGGCTACACCTTC
TRBJ2-1 | NA | TRBV7-9 | TRBD2 | CASSPASGGVYEQFF | TGTGCCAGCAGCCCAGCCAGCGGGGGGGTGTATGAGCAGTTCTTC
TRBJ2-7 | NA | TRBV28 | NA | CASSLLGASYEQYF | TGTGCCAGCAGTTTATTGGGGGCGAGCTACGAGCAGTACTTC
TRBJ2-5 | NA | TRBV5-4 | TRBD1 | CASSSDRGETQYF | TGTGCCAGCAGCTCGGACAGGGGGGAGACCCAGTACTTC
TRBJ1-3 | few | TRBV7-9 | TRBD1 | CASSRGTGLGNTIYF | TGTGCCAGCAGCCGAGGGACAGGCCTTGGAAACACCATATATTTT
TRBJ2-3 | few | TRBV5-1 | NA | CASSFADTQYF | TGCGCCAGCAGCTTCGCAGATACGCAGTATTTT
TRBJ1-5 | NA | TRBV19 | NA | CASRTDRLSNQPQHF | TGTGCCAGTAGGACAGACAGGCTAAGCAATCAGCCCCAGCATTTT
TRBJ2-1 | NA | TRBV4-3 | NA | CASSQDRLGAVNEQFF | TGCGCCAGCAGCCAAGATCGCCTGGGGGCGGTCAATGAGCAGTTCTTC
TRBJ2-1 | NA | TRBV5-4 | NA | CASSLRGQSYNEQFF | TGTGCCAGCAGCTTGAGGGGCCAGTCCTACAATGAGCAGTTCTTC
TRBJ2-1 | NA | TRBV25-1 | TRBD2 | CASSEYKRGTIIHEQFF | TGTGCCAGCAGTGAATATAAGCGGGGGACTATTATCCATGAGCAGTTCTTC
TRBJ2-7 | NA | TRBV6-5 | TRBD1 | CASSVTGGREQYF | TGTGCCAGCAGTGTGACAGGGGGCAGGGAGCAGTACTTC
TRBJ2-3 | NA | TRBV7-9 | TRBD1 | CASSPPRQGSTDTQYF | TGTGCCAGCAGCCCGCCCCGACAGGGAAGCACAGATACGCAGTATTTT
TRBJ2-1 | NA | TRBV7-2 | TRBD2 | CASSSTSGYVSEQFF | TGTGCCAGCAGCTCGACTAGCGGATACGTTTCTGAGCAGTTCTTC
TRBJ1-2 | once | TRBV29-1 | TRBD1 | CSALSRDSYYGYTF | TGCAGCGCCCTGAGCCGGGACAGCTACTATGGCTACACCTTC
TRBJ2-7 | medium-sized | TRBV5-6 | TRBD1 | CASSLTGASYEQYF | TGTGCCAGCAGTTTGACAGGGGCGTCCTACGAGCAGTACTTC
TRBJ2-7 | NA | TRBV28 | TRBD1 | CASSFGVPGQGAYEQYF | TGTGCCAGCAGTTTTGGCGTGCCGGGACAGGGAGCCTACGAGCAGTACTTC
TRBJ1-2 | NA | TRBV5-1 | NA | CASSLGGDYGYTF | TGCGCCAGCAGTCTGGGGGGGGACTATGGCTACACCTTC
TRBJ1-1 | NA | TRBV19 | TRBD1 | CASTHGTGGNTEAFF | TGTGCCAGTACCCATGGGACAGGGGGGAACACTGAAGCTTTCTTT
TRBJ1-5 | few | TRBV19 | NA | CASSITGGGQPQHF | TGTGCCAGTAGTATTACTGGGGGCGGTCAGCCCCAGCATTTT
TRBJ1-2 | once | TRBV7-6 | NA | CASSFGGAANYGYTF | TGTGCCAGCAGCTTCGGGGGGGCAGCTAACTATGGCTACACCTTC
TRBJ1-2 | once | TRBV6-1 | TRBD1 | CASRDRGFGGYGYTF | TGTGCCAGCAGGGACAGGGGGTTTGGTGGCTATGGCTACACCTTC
TRBJ1-1 | NA | TRBV29-1 | NA | CSAGQPTEAFF | TGCAGCGCTGGACAGCCCACTGAAGCTTTCTTT
TRBJ1-4 | NA | TRBV15 | NA | CATSRGQGHEKLFF | TGTGCCACCAGCAGAGGGCAGGGCCATGAAAAACTGTTTTTT
TRBJ2-2 | NA | TRBV7-9 | NA | CASSPGQNTGELFF | TGTGCCAGCAGCCCTGGACAGAACACCGGGGAGCTGTTTTTT
TRBJ2-1 | NA | TRBV2 | NA | CASSSVGGGSYNEQFF | TGTGCCAGCAGTAGTGTCGGGGGAGGCTCCTACAATGAGCAGTTCTTC
TRBJ2-3 | NA | TRBV25-1 | TRBD2 | CASSERRGDEDTQYF | TGTGCCAGCAGTGAAAGGCGGGGGGATGAAGATACGCAGTATTTT
TRBJ2-1 | NA | TRBV14 | NA | CASSPSGIIYNEQFF | TGTGCCAGCAGCCCCTCGGGGATAATCTACAATGAGCAGTTCTTC
TRBJ1-1 | NA | TRBV19 | NA | CASTAHMNTEAFF | TGTGCCAGTACCGCACACATGAACACTGAAGCTTTCTTT
TRBJ1-1 | NA | TRBV30 | NA | CAWRPRGSEAFF | TGTGCCTGGAGGCCCCGGGGTTCTGAAGCTTTCTTT
TRBJ2-7 | few | TRBV25-1 | NA | CASSESGSYEQYF | TGTGCCAGCAGTGAATCGGGGAGCTACGAGCAGTACTTC
TRBJ1-6 | NA | TRBV2 | TRBD1 | CASSDRDRRTNSPLHF | TGTGCCAGCAGTGATCGGGACAGACGCACCAATTCACCCCTCCACTTT
TRBJ2-2 | NA | TRBV6-4 | NA | CASSKGRGAGELFF | TGTGCCAGCAGTAAAGGGCGGGGAGCCGGGGAGCTGTTTTTT
TRBJ2-7 | few | TRBV18 | NA | CASTKFGEAYEQHF | TGTGCCAGTACTAAGTTCGGGGAAGCCTACGAGCAGCACTTC
TRBJ1-2 | NA | TRBV5-6 | NA | CASSMSAGRNTF | TGTGCCAGCAGCATGTCAGCCGGGAGGAACACCTTC
TRBJ1-4 | NA | TRBV28 | NA | CASSRTNEKLFF | TGTGCCAGCAGTCGGACTAATGAAAAACTGTTTTTT
TRBJ1-6 | NA | TRBV5-1 | TRBD1 | CASSFQWDSSVSPLHF | TGCGCCAGCAGCTTTCAATGGGACAGTTCGGTTTCACCCCTCCACTTT
TRBJ2-7 | NA | TRBV29-1 | TRBD1 | CSARDRGDEQYF | TGCAGCGCACGGGACAGGGGCGACGAGCAGTACTTC
TRBJ1-1 | NA | TRBV6-5 | TRBD1 | CASSTPDRGRAEAFF | TGTGCCAGCAGCACCCCCGACAGGGGGAGGGCTGAAGCTTTCTTT
TRBJ2-1 | NA | TRBV14 | TRBD1 | CATRPQGENEQFF | TGTGCCACCCGTCCACAGGGGGAGAATGAGCAGTTCTTC
TRBJ1-1 | NA | TRBV5-1 | NA | CASSLRQLNTEAFF | TGCGCCAGCAGCTTGCGACAGTTGAACACTGAAGCTTTCTTT
TRBJ1-4 | NA | TRBV19 | TRBD1 | CASSQDRILATNEKLFF | TGTGCCAGTAGTCAGGACAGGATCCTCGCAACTAATGAAAAACTGTTTTTT
TRBJ2-4 | NA | TRBV2 | NA | CASGEAVNIQYF | TGTGCCAGTGGGGAGGCCGTGAACATTCAGTACTTC
TRBJ2-1 | NA | TRBV5-4 | TRBD2 | CASSPPSAGVLNNEQFF | TGTGCCAGCAGCCCACCCTCAGCGGGGGTCCTTAACAATGAGCAGTTCTTC